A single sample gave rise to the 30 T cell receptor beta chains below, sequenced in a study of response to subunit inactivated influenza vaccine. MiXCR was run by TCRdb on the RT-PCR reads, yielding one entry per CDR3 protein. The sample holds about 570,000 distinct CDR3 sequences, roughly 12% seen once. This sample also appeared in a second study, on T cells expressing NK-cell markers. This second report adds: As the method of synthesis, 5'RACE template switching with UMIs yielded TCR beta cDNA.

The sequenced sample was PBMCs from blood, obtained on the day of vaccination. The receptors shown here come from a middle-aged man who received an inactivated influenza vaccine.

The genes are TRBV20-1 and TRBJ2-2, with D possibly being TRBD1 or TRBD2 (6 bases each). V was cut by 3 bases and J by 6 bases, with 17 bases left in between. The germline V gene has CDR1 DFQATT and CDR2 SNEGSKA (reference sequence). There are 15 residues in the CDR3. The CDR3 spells CSARTRGGMAGELFF. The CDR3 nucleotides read TGCAGTGCTAGGACTAGAGGGGGGATGGCCGGGGAGCTGTTTTTT.

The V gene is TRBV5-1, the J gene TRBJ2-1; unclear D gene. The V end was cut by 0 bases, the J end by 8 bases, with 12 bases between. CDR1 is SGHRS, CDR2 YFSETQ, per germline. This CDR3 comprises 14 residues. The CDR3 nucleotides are TGCGCCAGCAGCTTGGCCGTCCCTTCGGATGAGCAGTTCTTC. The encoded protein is CASSLAVPSDEQFF.

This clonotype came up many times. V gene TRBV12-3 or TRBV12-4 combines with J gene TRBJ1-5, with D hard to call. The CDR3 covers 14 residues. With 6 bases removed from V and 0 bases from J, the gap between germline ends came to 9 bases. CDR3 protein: CASSINYSNQPQHF. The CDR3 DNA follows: TGTGCCAGCAGCATCAATTATAGCAATCAGCCCCAGCATTTT.

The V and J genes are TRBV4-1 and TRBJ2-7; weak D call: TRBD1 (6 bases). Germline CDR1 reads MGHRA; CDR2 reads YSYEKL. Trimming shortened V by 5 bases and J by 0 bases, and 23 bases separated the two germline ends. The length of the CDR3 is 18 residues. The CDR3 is CASSKLLTGQYTSYEQYF. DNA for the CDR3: TGCGCCAGCAGCAAACTGCTGACGGGACAATACACCTCCTACGAGCAGTACTTC.

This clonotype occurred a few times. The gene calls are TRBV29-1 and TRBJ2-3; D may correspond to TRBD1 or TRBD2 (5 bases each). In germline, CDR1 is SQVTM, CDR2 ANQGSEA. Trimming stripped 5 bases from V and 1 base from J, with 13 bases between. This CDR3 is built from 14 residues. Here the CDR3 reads CSVSVRGGTDTQYF. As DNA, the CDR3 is TGCAGCGTTTCGGTAAGGGGAGGCACAGATACGCAGTATTTT.

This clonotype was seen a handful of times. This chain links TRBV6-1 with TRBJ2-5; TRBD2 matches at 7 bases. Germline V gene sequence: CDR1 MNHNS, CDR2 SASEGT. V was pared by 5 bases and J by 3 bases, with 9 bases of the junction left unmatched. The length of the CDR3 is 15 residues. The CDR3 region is CASSPRRGTEETQYF. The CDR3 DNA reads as TGTGCCAGCAGTCCTCGGCGGGGGACCGAAGAGACCCAGTACTTC.

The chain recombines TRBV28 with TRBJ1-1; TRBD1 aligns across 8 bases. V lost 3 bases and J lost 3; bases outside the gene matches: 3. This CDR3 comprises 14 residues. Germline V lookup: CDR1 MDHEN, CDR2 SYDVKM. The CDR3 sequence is CASSFGRGHTEAFF. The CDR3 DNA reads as TGTGCCAGCAGTTTCGGCAGGGGGCACACTGAAGCTTTCTTT.

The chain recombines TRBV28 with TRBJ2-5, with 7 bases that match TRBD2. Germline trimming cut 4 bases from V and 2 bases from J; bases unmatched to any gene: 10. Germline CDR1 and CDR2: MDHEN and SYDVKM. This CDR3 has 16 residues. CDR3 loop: CASSSVGEGLQETQYF. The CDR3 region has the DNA TGTGCCAGCAGTTCCGTGGGGGAGGGCCTTCAAGAGACCCAGTACTTC.

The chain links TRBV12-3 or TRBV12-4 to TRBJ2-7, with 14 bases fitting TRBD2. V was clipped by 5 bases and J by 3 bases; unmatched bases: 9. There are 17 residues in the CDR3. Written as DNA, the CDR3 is TGTGCCAGCAGTCCGCCCCCCGGACTAGCGGGAGGCTACGAGCAGTACTTC. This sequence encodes CASSPPPGLAGGYEQYF.

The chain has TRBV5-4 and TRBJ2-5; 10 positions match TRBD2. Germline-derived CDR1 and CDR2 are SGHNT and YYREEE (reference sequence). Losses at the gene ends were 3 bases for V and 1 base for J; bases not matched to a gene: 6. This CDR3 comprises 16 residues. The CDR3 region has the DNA TGTGCCAGCAGCTCTTTAGCGGGAGGCCTCCAAGAGACCCAGTACTTC. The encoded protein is CASSSLAGGLQETQYF.

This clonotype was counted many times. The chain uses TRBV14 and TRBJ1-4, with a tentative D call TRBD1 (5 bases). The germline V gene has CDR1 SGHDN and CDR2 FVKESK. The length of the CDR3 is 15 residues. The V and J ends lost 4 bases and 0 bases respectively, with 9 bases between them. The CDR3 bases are TGTGCCAGCAGCCCTAGACAGTCAACTAATGAAAAACTGTTTTTT. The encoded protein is CASSPRQSTNEKLFF.

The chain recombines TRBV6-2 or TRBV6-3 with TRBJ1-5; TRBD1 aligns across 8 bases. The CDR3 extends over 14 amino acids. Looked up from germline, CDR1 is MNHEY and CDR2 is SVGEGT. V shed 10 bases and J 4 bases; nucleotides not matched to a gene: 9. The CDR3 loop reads CATESGGLNQPQHF. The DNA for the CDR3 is TGTGCCACCGAATCAGGGGGCCTAAATCAGCCCCAGCATTTT.

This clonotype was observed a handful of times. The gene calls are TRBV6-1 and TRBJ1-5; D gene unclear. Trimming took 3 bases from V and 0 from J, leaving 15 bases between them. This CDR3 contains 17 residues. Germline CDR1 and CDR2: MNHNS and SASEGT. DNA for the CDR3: TGTGCCAGCAGTGATTCGGAGTGGGGATATAGCAATCAGCCCCAGCATTTT. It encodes CASSDSEWGYSNQPQHF.

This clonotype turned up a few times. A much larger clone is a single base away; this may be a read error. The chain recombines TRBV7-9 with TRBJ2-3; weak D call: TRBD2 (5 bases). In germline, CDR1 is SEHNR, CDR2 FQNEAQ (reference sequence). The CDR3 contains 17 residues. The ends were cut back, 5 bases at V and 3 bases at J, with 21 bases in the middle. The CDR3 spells CASSLLGPGRITDTQYF. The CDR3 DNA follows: TGTGCCAGCAGCCTCCTCGGCCCGGGGAGAATTACAGATACGCAGTATTTT.

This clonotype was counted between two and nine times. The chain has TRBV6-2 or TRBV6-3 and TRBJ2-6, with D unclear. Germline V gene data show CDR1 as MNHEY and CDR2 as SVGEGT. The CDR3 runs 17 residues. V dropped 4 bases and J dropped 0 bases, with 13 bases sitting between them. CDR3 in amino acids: CASSLDGLSSGANVLTF. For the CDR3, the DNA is TGTGCCAGCAGTTTGGACGGCTTGAGCTCTGGGGCCAACGTCCTGACTTTC.

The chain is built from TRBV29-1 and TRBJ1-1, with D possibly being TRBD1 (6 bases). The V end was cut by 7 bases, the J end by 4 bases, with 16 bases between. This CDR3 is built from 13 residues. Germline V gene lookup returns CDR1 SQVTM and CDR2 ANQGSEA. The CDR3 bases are TGCAGCGATTCACAGGGCGGAGGCACTGAAGCTTTCTTT. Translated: CSDSQGGGTEAFF.

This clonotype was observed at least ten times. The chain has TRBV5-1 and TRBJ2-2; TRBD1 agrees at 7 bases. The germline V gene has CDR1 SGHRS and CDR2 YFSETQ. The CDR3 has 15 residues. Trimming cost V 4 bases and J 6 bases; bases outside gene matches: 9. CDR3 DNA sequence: TGCGCCAGCAGCCGTGGACAGGCTGAGCCCGGGGAGCTGTTTTTT. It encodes CASSRGQAEPGELFF.

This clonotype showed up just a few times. Here the CDR3 reads CASSLDRQAQYF. CDR3 nucleotide sequence: TGTGCCAGCAGCTTAGATAGGCAGGCGCAGTACTTC. The chain combines TRBV11-2 with TRBJ2-7; D uncertain. There are 12 residues in the CDR3. Trimming stripped 0 bases from V and 9 bases from J, with 9 bases between. Germline CDR1 is SGHAT and CDR2 is FQNNGV. The full variable domain, in which reference TRBV11-2 and TRBJ2-7 provide the parts outside the CDR3, is EAGVAQSPRYKIIEKRQSVAFWCNPISGHATLYWYQQILGQGPKLLIQFQNNGVVDDSQLPKDRFSAERLKGVDSTLKIQPAKLEDSAVYLCASSLDRQAQYFGPGTRLTVT.

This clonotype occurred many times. CDR3 residues: CASSLVGPDTQYF. CDR3 DNA sequence: TGTGCCAGCAGTTTAGTGGGTCCAGATACGCAGTATTTT. The chain couples TRBV12-3 or TRBV12-4 to TRBJ2-3; D is unclear. This CDR3 spans 13 amino acids. The V gene lost 1 base and the J gene lost 4 bases, with 6 bases spanning the gap.

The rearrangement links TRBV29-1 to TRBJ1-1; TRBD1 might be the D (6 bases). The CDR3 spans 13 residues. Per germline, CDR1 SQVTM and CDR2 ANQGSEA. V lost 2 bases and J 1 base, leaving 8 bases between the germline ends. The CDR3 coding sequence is TGCAGCGTTGAAAAGACAGGGAACACTGAAGCTTTCTTT. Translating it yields CSVEKTGNTEAFF. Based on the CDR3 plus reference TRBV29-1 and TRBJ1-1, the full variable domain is SAVISQKPSRDICQRGTSLTIQCQVDSQVTMMFWYRQQPGQSLTLIATANQGSEATYESGFVIDKFPISRPNLTFSTLTVSNMSPEDSSIYLCSVEKTGNTEAFFGQGTRLTVV.

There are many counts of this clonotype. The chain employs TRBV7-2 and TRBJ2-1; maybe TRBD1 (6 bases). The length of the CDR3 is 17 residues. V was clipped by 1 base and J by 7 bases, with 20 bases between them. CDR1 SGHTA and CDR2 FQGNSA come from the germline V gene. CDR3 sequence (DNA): TGTGCCAGCAGCTTAGGGGGCACAGGGTCCATTTTAAATGAGCAGTTCTTC. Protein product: CASSLGGTGSILNEQFF.

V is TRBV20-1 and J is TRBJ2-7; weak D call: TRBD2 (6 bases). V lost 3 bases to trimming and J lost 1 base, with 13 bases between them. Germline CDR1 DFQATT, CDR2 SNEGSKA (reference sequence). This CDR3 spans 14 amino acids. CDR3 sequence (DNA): TGCAGTGCTAGTGACGTAGCGGTATCCTACGAGCAGTACTTC. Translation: CSASDVAVSYEQYF.

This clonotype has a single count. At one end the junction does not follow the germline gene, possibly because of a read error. The CDR3 loop is CASSAASGRSYSEQFF. The CDR3 bases are TGTGCCAGCAGTGCCGCTAGCGGGAGGTCCTACAGTGAGCAGTTCTTC. The rearrangement links TRBV28 to TRBJ2-1, with 11 bases identical to TRBD2. There are 16 residues in the CDR3. Germline CDR1 and CDR2: MDHEN and SYDVKM.

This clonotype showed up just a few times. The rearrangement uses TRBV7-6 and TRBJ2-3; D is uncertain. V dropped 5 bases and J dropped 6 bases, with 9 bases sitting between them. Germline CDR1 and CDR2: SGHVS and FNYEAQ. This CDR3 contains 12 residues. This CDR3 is CASSPYADTQYF. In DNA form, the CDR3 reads TGTGCCAGCAGCCCCTACGCGGATACGCAGTATTTT.

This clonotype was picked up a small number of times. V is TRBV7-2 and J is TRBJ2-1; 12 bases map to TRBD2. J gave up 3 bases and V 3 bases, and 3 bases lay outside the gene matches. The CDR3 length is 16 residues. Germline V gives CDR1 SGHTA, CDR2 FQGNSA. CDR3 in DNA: TGTGCCAGCAGCTTCGCTAGCGGGAGGGTCTACAATGAGCAGTTCTTC. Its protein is CASSFASGRVYNEQFF.

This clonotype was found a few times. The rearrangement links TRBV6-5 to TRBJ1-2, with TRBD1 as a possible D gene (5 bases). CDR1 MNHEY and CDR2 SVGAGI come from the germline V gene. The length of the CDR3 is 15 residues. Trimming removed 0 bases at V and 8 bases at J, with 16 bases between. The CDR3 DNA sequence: TGTGCCAGCAGTTACTCGGGACCAAGGCTTGGGGGCTACACCTTC. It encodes CASSYSGPRLGGYTF.

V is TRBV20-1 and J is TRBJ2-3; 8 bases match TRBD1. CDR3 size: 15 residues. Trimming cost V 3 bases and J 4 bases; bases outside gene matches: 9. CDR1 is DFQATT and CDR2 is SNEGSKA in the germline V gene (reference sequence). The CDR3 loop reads CSASIRTGNPDTQYF. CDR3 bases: TGCAGTGCTAGTATCAGGACAGGGAACCCAGATACGCAGTATTTT.

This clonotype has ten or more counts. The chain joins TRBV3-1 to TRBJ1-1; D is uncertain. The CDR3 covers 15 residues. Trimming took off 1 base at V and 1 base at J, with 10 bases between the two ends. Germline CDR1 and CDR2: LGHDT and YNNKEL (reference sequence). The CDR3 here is CASSQGTAANTEAFF. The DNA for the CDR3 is TGTGCCAGCAGCCAAGGGACCGCTGCGAACACTGAAGCTTTCTTT.

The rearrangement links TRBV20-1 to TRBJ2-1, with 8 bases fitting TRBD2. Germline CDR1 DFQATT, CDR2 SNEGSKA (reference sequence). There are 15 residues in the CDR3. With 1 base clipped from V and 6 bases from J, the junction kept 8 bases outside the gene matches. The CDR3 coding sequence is TGCAGTGCTAGAGTCCCAACTAGCGGCCCCAATGAGCAGTTCTTC. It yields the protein CSARVPTSGPNEQFF.

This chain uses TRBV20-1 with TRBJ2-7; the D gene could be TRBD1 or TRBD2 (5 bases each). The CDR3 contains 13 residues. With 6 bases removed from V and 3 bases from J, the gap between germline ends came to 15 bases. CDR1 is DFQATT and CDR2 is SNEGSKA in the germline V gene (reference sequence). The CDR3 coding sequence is TGCAGTGCCTCCCCGGGACCCTACTACGAGCAGTACTTC. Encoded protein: CSASPGPYYEQYF.